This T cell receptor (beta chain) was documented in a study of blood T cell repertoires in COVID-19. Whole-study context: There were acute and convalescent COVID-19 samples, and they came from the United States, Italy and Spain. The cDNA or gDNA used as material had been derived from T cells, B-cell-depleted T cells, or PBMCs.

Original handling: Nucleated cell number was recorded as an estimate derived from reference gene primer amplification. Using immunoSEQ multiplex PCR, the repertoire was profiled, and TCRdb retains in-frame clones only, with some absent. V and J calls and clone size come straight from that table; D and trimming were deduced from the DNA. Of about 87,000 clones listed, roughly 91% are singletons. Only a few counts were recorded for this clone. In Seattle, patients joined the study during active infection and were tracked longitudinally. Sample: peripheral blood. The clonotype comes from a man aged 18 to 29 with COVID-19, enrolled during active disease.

The CDR3 bases are TGTGCCAGCAGCTTATGGACAGGAGCAGCCTACGAGCAGTACTTC. This encodes CASSLWTGAAYEQYF. V is TRBV7-2 and J is TRBJ2-7; TRBD1 matches 7 bases. This CDR3 has 15 residues. CDR1 and CDR2 from the germline V gene are SGHTA and FQGNSA. J gave up 2 bases and V 2 bases, and 6 bases lay outside the gene matches.